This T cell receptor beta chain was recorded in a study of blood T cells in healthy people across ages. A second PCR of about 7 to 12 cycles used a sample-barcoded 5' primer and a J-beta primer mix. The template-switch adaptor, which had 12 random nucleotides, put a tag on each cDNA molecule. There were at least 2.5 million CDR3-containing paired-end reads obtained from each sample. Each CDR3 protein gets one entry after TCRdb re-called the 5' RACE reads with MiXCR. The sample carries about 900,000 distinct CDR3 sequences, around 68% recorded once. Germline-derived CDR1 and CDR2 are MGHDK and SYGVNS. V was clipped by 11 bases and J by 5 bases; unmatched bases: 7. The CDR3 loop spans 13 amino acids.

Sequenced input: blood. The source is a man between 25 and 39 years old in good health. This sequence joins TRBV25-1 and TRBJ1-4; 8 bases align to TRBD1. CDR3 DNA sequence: TGTGCCTCGACGACAGGGGCAAATGAAAAACTGTTTTTT. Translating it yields CASTTGANEKLFF.